A single sample is the source of the 23 T cell receptor beta chains below, sequenced in a study of T-cell reconstitution after alpha-beta-depleted transplantation in children. It was with unique molecular identifiers that the TCRbeta library was prepared. MiXCR, applied by TCRdb to the PCR reads, yields one record per CDR3 protein. Found here are fewer than 700,000 distinct CDR3 sequences, roughly 23% of them singletons; the top ten hold roughly 13%. The sequenced sample was PBMCs, mostly from graft donor cells, obtained 360 days after TCRalphabeta/CD19-depleted stem cell transplant. Every receptor here comes from a boy in the first two years of life who had a stem cell transplant for acute myeloid leukemia, so the T cells may come from the graft donor.

The chain employs TRBV20-1 and TRBJ1-3; D is unclear. Trimming took 2 bases from V and 4 from J, leaving 9 bases between them. The CDR3 has 13 residues. Germline-derived CDR1 and CDR2 are DFQATT and SNEGSKA (reference sequence). This CDR3 reads CSARSPSGNTIYF. The CDR3 DNA follows: TGCAGTGCTAGATCCCCTTCAGGAAACACCATATATTTT.

Many counts were recorded for this clonotype. This sequence joins TRBV15 and TRBJ2-2; unclear D gene. The CDR3 length is 17 residues. The germline V and J ends were trimmed by 0 bases and 6 bases, with 17 bases remaining between them. Germline CDR1 reads LNHNV; CDR2 reads YYDKDF (reference sequence). The CDR3, as DNA: TGTGCCACCAGCAGAGATCAAATGAGTTTTGTGGCCGGGGAGCTGTTTTTT. Amino acid sequence: CATSRDQMSFVAGELFF.

The chain has TRBV11-2 and TRBJ2-1, with 10 bases fitting TRBD2. With 5 bases clipped from V and 5 bases from J, the junction kept 6 bases outside the gene matches. Per the germline V gene, CDR1 is SGHAT and CDR2 is FQNNGV. The CDR3 spans 15 residues. CDR3 DNA sequence: TGTGCCAGCAGCCAGGGACTAGCGCCCAACAATGAGCAGTTCTTC. Encoded protein: CASSQGLAPNNEQFF.

J is TRBJ2-3 and V is TRBV20-1, with D possibly called TRBD1 or TRBD2 (6 bases each). The V gene lost 5 bases and the J gene lost 0 bases, with 24 bases spanning the gap. CDR1 and CDR2 from the germline V gene are DFQATT and SNEGSKA (reference sequence). This CDR3 is 18 amino acids long. This CDR3 is CSAEPYVGGPSSTDTQYF. In nucleotides, the CDR3 is TGCAGTGCTGAGCCCTATGTGGGGGGCCCTTCTAGCACAGATACGCAGTATTTT.

This chain links TRBV5-1 with TRBJ2-2; unclear D gene. The CDR3 runs 15 residues. The germline V and J ends were trimmed by 3 bases and 0 bases, with 9 bases remaining between them. CDR1 and CDR2 from the germline V gene are SGHRS and YFSETQ. Here the CDR3 DNA reads TGCGCCAGCAGCTCGGACGTACCGAACACCGGGGAGCTGTTTTTT. Its translation is CASSSDVPNTGELFF.

This clonotype was counted a few times. The chain carries TRBV12-3 or TRBV12-4 and TRBJ2-7; 7 nucleotides agree with TRBD1. V shed 6 bases, J shed 13 bases, and the junction held 12 bases outside the gene matches. This CDR3 has 12 amino acids. The CDR3 reads CASSRTGSPSYF. In DNA, the CDR3 is TGTGCCAGCAGCCGGACAGGCAGCCCGTCTTACTTC.

The chain uses TRBV13 and TRBJ2-1; TRBD1 matches at 8 bases. Losses at the gene ends were 3 bases for V and 3 bases for J; bases not matched to a gene: 4. This CDR3 has 15 residues. Germline V CDR1 and CDR2: PRHDT, FYEKMQ (reference sequence). In DNA form, the CDR3 reads TGTGCCAGCAGCTTCCCTGGACAGGGCTACAATGAGCAGTTCTTC. It encodes CASSFPGQGYNEQFF.

This clonotype came up a few times. V gene TRBV21-1 combines with J gene TRBJ2-7; TRBD1, the table's D call, lacks a check against the DNA. TRBV21-1 is noted as a pseudogene. The CDR3 runs to 15 residues. The CDR3 spells CASSPPRRNSYEQYV. The CDR3 nucleotides are TGTGCCAGCAGCCCGCCCCGGAGGAACTCCTACGAGCAGTACGTC.

The chain couples TRBV7-2 to TRBJ2-4, with D perhaps TRBD2 (7 bases). The CDR3 runs to 15 residues. Germline values: CDR1 SGHTA, CDR2 FQGNSA. V was cut by 7 bases and J by 0 bases, with 13 bases left in between. The CDR3 protein is CASNDGGLAKNIQYF. CDR3 coding DNA: TGTGCCAGCAACGACGGGGGGCTAGCCAAAAACATTCAGTACTTC.

The chain combines TRBV6-1 with TRBJ2-7, with 7 bases lining up with TRBD1. CDR1 and CDR2 from the germline V gene are MNHNS and SASEGT. The ends lost 5 bases at V and 3 bases at J; junction bases unmatched: 10. The CDR3 runs 15 residues. DNA of the CDR3: TGTGCCAGCAGTCCCTACAGGGGATCCTACTACGAGCAGTACTTC. As protein: CASSPYRGSYYEQYF.

This clonotype was recorded many times. The V and J genes are TRBV7-2 and TRBJ2-1; D call uncertain. Germline-derived CDR1 and CDR2 are SGHTA and FQGNSA. Trimming took 0 bases from V and 0 from J, leaving 12 bases between them. This CDR3 is built from 17 residues. CDR3 loop: CASSLAPAPPSYNEQFF. The CDR3 bases are TGTGCCAGCAGCTTAGCCCCCGCTCCCCCCTCCTACAATGAGCAGTTCTTC.

In its sample, this clonotype was seen a few times. The chain carries TRBV5-1 and TRBJ2-7; D call uncertain. The CDR3 has 13 residues. The germline V and J ends were trimmed by 1 base and 1 base, with 6 bases remaining between them. Germline V CDR1 and CDR2: SGHRS, YFSETQ. The CDR3 DNA follows: TGCGCCAGCAGCTTGATACAGTCCTACGAGCAGTACTTC. Its translation is CASSLIQSYEQYF.

This clonotype was seen ten or more times. The rearrangement joins TRBV12-3 or TRBV12-4 to TRBJ2-1; no clear D. This CDR3 is 10 amino acids long. V dropped 8 bases and J dropped 5 bases, with 4 bases sitting between them. In DNA, the CDR3 is TGTGCCAGCGCCAACAATGAGCAGTTCTTC. It encodes CASANNEQFF.

This clonotype was observed a few times. The chain recombines TRBV18 with TRBJ2-7, with 8 bases matching TRBD2. From germline, CDR1 is KGHSH and CDR2 LQKENI. CDR3 length: 15 residues. J was trimmed by 7 bases and V by 4 bases; bases with no gene match: 12. This CDR3 is CASSRVGLGDGEQYF. The CDR3 DNA follows: TGTGCCAGCTCACGGGTGGGACTAGGCGACGGGGAGCAGTACTTC.

This chain uses TRBV5-5 with TRBJ2-7; the match to TRBD2 covers 9 bases. J was trimmed by 0 bases and V by 0 bases; bases with no gene match: 1. Germline V gene data show CDR1 as SGHKS and CDR2 as YYEKEE (reference sequence). CDR3 length equals 15 residues. The CDR3: CASSLVAGDSYEQYV. For the CDR3, the DNA is TGTGCCAGCAGCTTGGTAGCGGGAGACTCCTACGAGCAGTACGTC.

J is TRBJ1-5 and V is TRBV20-1, with a possible D match to TRBD1 (6 bases). Deletions cut 4 bases from V and 4 bases from J, with 14 bases between. The V gene's germline CDR1 is DFQATT and CDR2 SNEGSKA (reference sequence). CDR3 length: 14 residues. The CDR3 DNA reads TGCAGTGCTAACGACGGGGACAAAAATCAGCCCCAGCATTTT. Translated, it gives CSANDGDKNQPQHF.

Only a few counts were recorded for this clonotype. The V gene is TRBV12-3 or TRBV12-4, the J gene TRBJ2-7; a possible D gene is TRBD2 (5 bases). This CDR3 is 13 amino acids long. V was shortened by 4 bases and J by 0 bases, with 7 bases between the two germline ends. The CDR3 loop is CASSSSFSYEQYF. The CDR3 DNA reads as TGTGCCAGCAGTTCTAGCTTCTCCTACGAGCAGTACTTC.

This chain connects TRBV18 to TRBJ1-2; no reliable D call. The CDR3 is made up of 15 amino acids. From germline, CDR1 is KGHSH and CDR2 LQKENI. The germline V and J ends were trimmed by 0 bases and 6 bases, with 14 bases remaining between them. The CDR3 here is CASSPPSLGIDGYTF. For the CDR3, the DNA is TGTGCCAGCTCACCACCCTCCCTTGGGATCGATGGCTACACCTTC.

Only a few counts were recorded for this clonotype. The V call is TRBV28, the J call TRBJ2-3; D gene uncertain. Deletions cut 8 bases from V and 5 bases from J, with 14 bases between. Germline V CDR1 and CDR2: MDHEN, SYDVKM. This CDR3 is built from 13 residues. The CDR3 loop reads CASRPLVIDTQYF. CDR3 coding DNA: TGTGCCAGCCGGCCCTTAGTTATAGATACGCAGTATTTT.

The J gene is TRBJ2-5, the V gene TRBV5-1; tentatively, D is TRBD1 or TRBD2 (6 bases each). Trimming took 5 bases from V and 1 from J, leaving 21 bases between them. This CDR3 spans 17 amino acids. Germline CDR1 reads SGHRS; CDR2 reads YFSETQ. CDR3 in amino acids: CASRMGAGPNLQETQYF. The CDR3 nucleotides are TGCGCCAGCAGGATGGGGGCGGGACCCAACCTCCAAGAGACCCAGTACTTC.

There are a few counts of this clonotype. This chain uses TRBV10-1 with TRBJ2-5, with D tentatively TRBD1 or TRBD2 (6 bases each). Germline V gene lookup returns CDR1 WNHNN and CDR2 SYGVQD (reference sequence). The CDR3 runs to 14 residues. Between the trimmed V and J ends, which lost 2 bases and 2 bases, there was a span of 9 bases. The CDR3: CASSEAGQQETQYF. The CDR3, as DNA: TGCGCCAGCAGTGAGGCGGGACAACAAGAGACCCAGTACTTC.

This clonotype has a count of ten or more. The chain carries TRBV11-1 and TRBJ2-2, with D possibly TRBD2 on 6 matching bases. The ends were cut back, 1 base at V and 4 bases at J, with 22 bases in the middle. The germline V gene has CDR1 SGHAT and CDR2 FQDESV (reference sequence). The CDR3 runs to 19 residues. The CDR3 region has the DNA TGTGCCAGCAGCTTAGGGGGAGTGCGTACCCTAGCGAGCACCGGGGAGCTGTTTTTT. Translated: CASSLGGVRTLASTGELFF.

There are many counts of this clonotype. The chain recombines TRBV20-1 with TRBJ1-2; 8 bases line up with TRBD1. The germline V gene has CDR1 DFQATT and CDR2 SNEGSKA (reference sequence). CDR3 length: 16 amino acids. Germline trimming cut 3 bases from V and 5 bases from J; bases unmatched to any gene: 14. The CDR3 sequence is CSASAPDREILYGYTF. In nucleotides, the CDR3 is TGCAGTGCTAGTGCGCCGGACAGGGAGATTCTATATGGCTACACCTTC.